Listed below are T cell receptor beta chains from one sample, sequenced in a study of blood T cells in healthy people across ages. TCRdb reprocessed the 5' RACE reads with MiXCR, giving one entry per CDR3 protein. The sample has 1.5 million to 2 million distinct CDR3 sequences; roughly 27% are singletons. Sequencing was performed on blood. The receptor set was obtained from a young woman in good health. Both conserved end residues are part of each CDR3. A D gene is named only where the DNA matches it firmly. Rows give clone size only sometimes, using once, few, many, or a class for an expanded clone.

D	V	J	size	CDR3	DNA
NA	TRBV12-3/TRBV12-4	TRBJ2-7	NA	CASSCQRTGCTYEQYF	TGTGCCAGCAGTTGCCAAAGGACGGGATGCACTTACGAGCAGTACTTC
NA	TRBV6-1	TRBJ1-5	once	CASRAWGHGNQPQHF	TGTGCCAGCAGGGCCTGGGGGCACGGCAATCAGCCCCAGCATTTT
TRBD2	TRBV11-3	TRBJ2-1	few	CASSLDGTSPEYNEQFF	TGTGCCAGCAGCTTAGATGGGACTAGCCCCGAGTACAATGAGCAGTTCTTC
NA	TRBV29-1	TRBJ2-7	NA	CSAWRDQGRHEQYF	TGCAGCGCATGGAGGGACCAAGGGAGGCACGAGCAGTACTTC
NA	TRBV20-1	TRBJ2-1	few	CSRLSRPGNEQFF	TGCAGTCGACTATCACGTCCCGGCAATGAGCAGTTCTTC
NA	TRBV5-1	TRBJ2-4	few	CASSPGPNNRDIQYF	TGCGCCAGCAGCCCAGGGCCGAATAACCGGGACATTCAGTACTTC
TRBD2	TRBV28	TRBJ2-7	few	CASAGRGATPYEQYF	TGTGCCAGCGCCGGGAGGGGCGCGACCCCCTACGAGCAGTACTTC
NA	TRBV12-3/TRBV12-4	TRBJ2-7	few	CASSFGSASYEQYF	TGTGCCAGCAGTTTCGGTAGCGCCTCCTACGAGCAGTACTTC
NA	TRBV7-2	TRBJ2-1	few	CASRIASGNEQFF	TGTGCCAGCAGGATCGCCTCGGGCAATGAGCAGTTCTTC
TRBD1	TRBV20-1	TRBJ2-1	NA	CSAVGQGYNEQFF	TGCAGTGCTGTAGGACAGGGTTACAATGAGCAGTTCTTC
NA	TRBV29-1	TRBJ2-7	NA	CSVAEDTYYEQYF	TGCAGCGTTGCCGAGGACACCTACTACGAGCAGTACTTC